This passage covers 11 T cell receptor beta chains from one sample sequenced in a study of OX40 agonist ivuxolimab in advanced cancers. The repertoire was sequenced with immunoSEQ multiplex PCR; TCRdb's copy has only in-frame clones and lacks some. The sample consists of some 37,000 clones, more than 70% of them appearing once. The sample consisted of CD4+ or CD8+ T cells sorted from blood, taken in a trial of the OX40 agonist ivuxolimab. These receptor sequences come from an adult with an advanced solid tumor such as melanoma, head and neck, liver or kidney cancer.

The chain links TRBV27 to TRBJ2-7, with 8 bases identical to TRBD2. The CDR3 sequence is 16 residues long. CDR1 is MNHEY and CDR2 is SMNVEV in the germline V gene (reference sequence). Trimming removed 4 bases from V and 2 bases from J; junction bases left unmatched: 10. As DNA, the CDR3 is TGTGCCAGCAGTTCCGGGACTAGGAATCCCACCTACGAGCAGTACTTC. Translation: CASSSGTRNPTYEQYF.

V usage is TRBV6-6 and J usage is TRBJ2-2; no firm D call. V gave up 1 base and J gave up 5 bases, with 8 bases separating them. Germline V gene sequence: CDR1 MNHNY, CDR2 SVGAGI (reference sequence). The CDR3 sequence is 14 residues long. Here the CDR3 reads CASSYFPPTGELFF. CDR3 DNA: TGTGCCAGCAGTTACTTTCCCCCGACCGGGGAGCTGTTTTTT.

This chain uses TRBV7-9 with TRBJ2-2, with D unclear. This CDR3 comprises 14 residues. The V end lost 1 base, the J end lost 2 bases, and 5 bases lay between the germline ends. Germline lookup yields CDR1 SEHNR and CDR2 FQNEAQ (reference sequence). The CDR3: CASSLGFNTGELFF. The CDR3 bases are TGTGCCAGCAGCTTAGGGTTCAACACCGGGGAGCTGTTTTTT.

This chain uses TRBV11-2 with TRBJ2-1; 7 positions agree with TRBD2. V lost 1 base to trimming and J lost 6 bases; unmatched junction nucleotides: 9. The CDR3 contains 16 residues. Looked up from germline, CDR1 is SGHAT and CDR2 is FQNNGV. The CDR3 loop is CASSLVLAGAGNEQFF. The CDR3 coding sequence is TGTGCCAGCAGCTTAGTCCTGGCGGGAGCGGGCAATGAGCAGTTCTTC.

The chain couples TRBV18 to TRBJ1-5; D unclear. V was shortened by 6 bases and J by 6 bases, with 18 bases between the two germline ends. Germline V lookup: CDR1 KGHSH, CDR2 LQKENI. The length of the CDR3 is 15 residues. The CDR3 reads CASSAVMEGAQPQHF. CDR3 bases: TGTGCCAGCTCGGCCGTCATGGAGGGCGCTCAGCCCCAGCATTTT. Using reference TRBV18 and TRBJ1-5 for the parts outside the CDR3, the full variable domain is NAGVMQNPRHLVRRRGQEARLRCSPMKGHSHVYWYRQLPEEGLKFMVYLQKENIIDESGMPKERFSAEFPKEGPSILRIQQVVRGDSAAYFCASSAVMEGAQPQHFGDGTRLSIL.

The rearrangement links TRBV5-1 to TRBJ2-3; 13 positions agree with TRBD2. Germline trimming cut 4 bases from V and 2 bases from J; bases unmatched to any gene: 4. CDR1 is SGHRS, CDR2 YFSETQ, per germline. CDR3 length: 16 residues. CDR3 sequence: CASSEGLAGYTDTQYF. The CDR3 bases are TGCGCCAGCAGCGAGGGACTAGCGGGATACACAGATACGCAGTATTTT. Filled out from reference TRBV5-1 and TRBJ2-3, the complete variable domain reads KAGVTQTPRYLIKTRGQQVTLSCSPISGHRSVSWYQQTPGQGLQFLFEYFSETQRNKGNFPGRFSGRQFSNSRSEMNVSTLELGDSALYLCASSEGLAGYTDTQYFGPGTRLTVL.

V is TRBV7-8 and J is TRBJ1-5; D call uncertain. Germline CDR1 and CDR2: SGHVS and FQNEAQ. The ends were cut back, 5 bases at V and 0 bases at J, with 14 bases in the middle. This CDR3 contains 16 residues. DNA of the CDR3: TGTGCCAGCAGCGCCGAGGCTGCTTATAGCAATCAGCCCCAGCATTTT. Its protein product is CASSAEAAYSNQPQHF.

This clone has more than one count but fewer than ten. Other DNA sequences from this sample encode an identical CDR3 as well. The rearrangement uses TRBV5-1 and TRBJ2-3; 12 positions agree with TRBD2. Germline-derived CDR1 and CDR2 are SGHRS and YFSETQ. J was trimmed by 2 bases and V by 4 bases; bases with no gene match: 5. The CDR3 is 16 amino acids. The CDR3 is CASSPRTSGVTDTQYF. CDR3 sequence (DNA): TGCGCCAGCAGCCCCCGGACTAGCGGGGTCACAGATACGCAGTATTTT. The whole variable domain, remainder taken from reference TRBV5-1 and TRBJ2-3, is KAGVTQTPRYLIKTRGQQVTLSCSPISGHRSVSWYQQTPGQGLQFLFEYFSETQRNKGNFPGRFSGRQFSNSRSEMNVSTLELGDSALYLCASSPRTSGVTDTQYFGPGTRLTVL.

The chain couples TRBV23-1 to TRBJ2-6; D might be TRBD2 (6 bases). TRBV23-1 counts as an open reading frame of uncertain function. The length of the CDR3 is 17 residues. V lost 0 bases to trimming and J lost 4 bases, with 13 bases between them. Written as DNA, the CDR3 is TGCGCCAGCAGTCAATCGGACGCGGGGAAAGGGGCCAACGTCCTGACTTTC. Translated, it gives CASSQSDAGKGANVLTF.

This clone was seen only a few times. The rearrangement uses TRBV9 and TRBJ2-2; 7 bases match TRBD1. The CDR3 runs 14 residues. Germline values: CDR1 SGDLS, CDR2 YYNGEE. Unmatched junction bases numbered 5, after V lost 4 bases and J lost 5 bases. As DNA, the CDR3 is TGTGCCAGCAGCTTAAAACAGGGGACCGGGGAGCTGTTTTTT. It specifies CASSLKQGTGELFF.

V usage is TRBV10-3 and J usage is TRBJ2-1, with TRBD2 identical over 8 bases. CDR3 length: 16 amino acids. After removal of 2 bases from V and 0 bases from J, the junction contained 3 bases not matched to a gene. CDR1 and CDR2 from the germline V gene are ENHRY and SYGVKD. Here the CDR3 reads CAISEVAGSSYNEQFF. CDR3 sequence (DNA): TGTGCCATCAGTGAGGTAGCGGGAAGCTCCTACAATGAGCAGTTCTTC.